Given below is one TCR beta chain in context. V was clipped by 9 bases and J by 2 bases, with 17 bases between them. This CDR3 contains 16 residues. The data stem from a study of molecular identifiers for immune sequencing clone quantification. TCRdb reprocessed the PCR reads with MiXCR, giving one entry per CDR3 protein. The sample shows about 630,000 distinct CDR3 sequences, about 25% of them seen only once. The chain is built from TRBV12-3 or TRBV12-4 and TRBJ2-6; a possible D gene is TRBD1 (5 bases). This TCR came from a human donor in good health. Some libraries in this study had Jurkat cell RNA spiked in. The specimen was naive CD8+ T cells from blood, with Jurkat cell RNA spiked in. Subset reported: FACS-sorted CD8+CD4-CCR7+CD45RA+ naive T cells. The CDR3 region has the DNA TGTGCCAGTGATAGGGGTGGCTTGCCTGGGGCCAACGTCCTGACTTTC. This sequence encodes CASDRGGLPGANVLTF.